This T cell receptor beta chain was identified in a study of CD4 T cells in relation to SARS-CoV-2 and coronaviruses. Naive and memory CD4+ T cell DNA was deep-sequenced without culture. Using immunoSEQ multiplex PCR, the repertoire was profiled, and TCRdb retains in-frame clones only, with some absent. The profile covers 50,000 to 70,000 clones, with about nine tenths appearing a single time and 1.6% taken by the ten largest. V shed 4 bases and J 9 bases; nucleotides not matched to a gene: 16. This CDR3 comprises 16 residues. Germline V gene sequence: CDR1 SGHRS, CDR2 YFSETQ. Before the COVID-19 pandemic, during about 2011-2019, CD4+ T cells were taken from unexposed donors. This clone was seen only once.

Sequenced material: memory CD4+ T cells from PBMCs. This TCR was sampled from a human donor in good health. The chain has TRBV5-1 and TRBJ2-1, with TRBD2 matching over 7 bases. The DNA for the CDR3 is TGCGCCAGCAGCCCTGAAGCGGGGCCCATAGGAAGTGAGCAGTTCTTC. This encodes CASSPEAGPIGSEQFF.